Given below is one T cell receptor beta chain in context. This clone showed up just once. Its specific antigen is unknown. There are no base qualities to consult, and no much larger clone falls within one base. This record belongs to a study of Ad26.COV2.S vaccination and SARS-CoV-2 variants (dated by TCRdb to the early 2020s). The study in broad terms: Vaccine-arm donors were drawn from COV1001, a multicentre, randomized, double-blind, placebo-controlled phase I-IIa trial of Ad26.COV2.S in healthy adults. Blinding of investigators to trial group allocation was maintained during experiments and outcome assessment. Trial participants were randomized into five groups of five: low-dose or high-dose Ad26.COV2.S given once or twice, or placebo on both occasions. Ad26.COV2.S was administered intramuscularly at 5 x 10^10 or 1 x 10^11 viral particles, either as a single shot or as two shots given 56 days apart. Sequencing of the TCRbeta repertoire served to evaluate the specificity and breadth of SARS-CoV-2-reactive T cell receptors following Ad26.COV2.S vaccination. The TCR-sequenced set comprised around 30 samples: approximately 20 Ad26.COV2.S vaccine recipients, 5 placebo recipients and 8 SARS-CoV-2 convalescent individuals.

The sample's treatment or condition, from its label and the paper: 19 received Ad26.COV2.S at low or high dose, single or two shots; roughly five received placebo; per-sample allocation not given. For vaccine and placebo recipients, the sequenced repertoires came from samples collected on day 63 after the first injection. Cohort 1b enrolled some 25 adults aged 18-55 years at a single site in Boston, USA, between 29 July and 7 August 2020. As a vaccine, Ad26.COV2.S was a replication-incompetent adenovirus type 26 vector that expressed a prefusion-stabilized SARS-CoV-2 spike protein derived from the original Wuhan strain. The CDR3 contains 14 residues, cysteine and phenylalanine counted. The kept DNA is CDR3 alone, 42 bases in frame from the first base. For this chain, trimming is 4 bases at the V end and 5 bases at the J end, and the number of junction bases without a gene match is 6. The germline V gene provides CDR1 SGHRS and CDR2 YFSETQ.

TCRbeta CDR3 regions were sequenced with the immunoSEQ Assay. After extraction, genomic DNA underwent amplification by bias-controlled multiplex PCR, followed by high-throughput sequencing. In the original analysis: To quantify the absolute abundance of each unique TCRbeta CDR3 region, sequences were collapsed and filtered. T cell fraction was estimated by normalizing TCRbeta template counts to usable DNA, which was measured by amplifying reference genes present in all nucleated cells. Repertoire TCRs were annotated as SARS-CoV-2-specific by exact matching of V gene, CDR3 amino acid sequence and J gene to a known reactive TCR set. MIRA supplied the reference SARS-CoV-2 TCR set, which was filtered for enrichment in COVID-19-positive ImmuneCODE repertoires so that public or cross-reactive TCRs were removed. Based on the MIRA antigens, annotated TCRs were further analysed at the level of specific ORF or position within ORF. Breadth was defined as annotated unique rearrangements over total unique productive rearrangements; depth was the summed frequency of those rearrangements. TCR breadth was compared between groups using two-sided Wilcoxon rank-sum tests. As stored in TCRdb, this immuneACCESS dataset retains in-frame rearrangements with V and J assigned. A fraction of the clones does not appear; measured against another copy, unresolved V genes explain less than half of the discrepancy, and the remainder lacks a known reason. D and trimming come from the DNA, and the V and J calls and clone size come from that table. The sample contains roughly 450,000 clones, 80% to 95% of them found a single time. The ten most abundant clones make up 12% of the sample.

Overall results and qualifications from the work: Ad26.COV2.S recipients had higher spike-specific TCR breadth than placebo recipients (P = 0.0014). The authors noted that the TCR breadth and depth analyses may have underestimated total T cell responses. The study was not powered for comparison of responses between vaccine doses or regimens. Substantial breadth of spike-specific CD8+ and CD4+ T cell responses was reported after vaccination. Vaccine and placebo recipients had comparable non-spike TCR breadth, which fits with the vaccine containing only spike.

The sample was peripheral blood, taken in a trial of Ad26.COV2.S vaccine versus placebo. The receptor's source is a person aged 18-65 years who received the Ad26.COV2.S COVID-19 vaccine or a placebo. The sequence is built from TRBV5-1 and TRBJ2-7; 10 central bases correspond to TRBD2. The CDR3 loop reads CASSLTSGPDEQYF. The sequenced DNA: TGCGCCAGCAGCCTGACTAGCGGGCCCGACGAGCAGTACTTC.